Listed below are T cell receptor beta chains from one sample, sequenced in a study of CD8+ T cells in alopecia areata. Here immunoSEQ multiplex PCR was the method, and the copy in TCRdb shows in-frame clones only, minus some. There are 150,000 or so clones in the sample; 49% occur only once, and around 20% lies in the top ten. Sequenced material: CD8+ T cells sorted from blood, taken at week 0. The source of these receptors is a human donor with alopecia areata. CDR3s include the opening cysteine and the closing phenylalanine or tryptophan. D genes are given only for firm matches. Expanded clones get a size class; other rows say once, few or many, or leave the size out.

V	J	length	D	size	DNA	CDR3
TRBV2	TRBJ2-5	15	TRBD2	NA	TGTGCCAGCACCAAATACCGGGACTACGAAGAGACCCAGTACTTC	CASTKYRDYEETQYF
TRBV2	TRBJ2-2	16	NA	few	TGTGCCAGCAGTGAAAACAGGCGGGAGAACACCGGGGAGCTGTTTTTT	CASSENRRENTGELFF
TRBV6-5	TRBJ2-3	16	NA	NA	TGTGCCAGCAGTTATACTTGGGGAGAACAGGCCGATACGCAGTATTTT	CASSYTWGEQADTQYF
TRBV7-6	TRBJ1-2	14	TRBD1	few	TGTGCCAGCAGCTTATCCGACAGGGGCTATGGCTACACCTTC	CASSLSDRGYGYTF
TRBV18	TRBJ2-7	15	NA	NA	TGTGCCAGCTCATTCGTCGAGGACGGAGGCTACGAGCAGTACTTC	CASSFVEDGGYEQYF
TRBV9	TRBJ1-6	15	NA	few	TGTGCCAGCAGCGCCCACCTATATCTGAATTCACCCCTCCACTTT	CASSAHLYLNSPLHF
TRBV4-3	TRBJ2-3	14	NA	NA	TGCGCCAGCAGCCAAGTAGGGGGGGCAGATACGCAGTATTTT	CASSQVGGADTQYF
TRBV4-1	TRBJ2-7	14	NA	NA	TGCGCCAGCAGCCAAGATCGCCAGAACTACGAGCAGTACTTC	CASSQDRQNYEQYF
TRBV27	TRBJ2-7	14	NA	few	TGTGCCAGCAGTTTACCGGGACATACCTACGAGCAGTACTTC	CASSLPGHTYEQYF
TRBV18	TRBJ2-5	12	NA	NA	TGTGCCAGTTCGACAGCTCAAGAGACCCAGTACTTC	CASSTAQETQYF
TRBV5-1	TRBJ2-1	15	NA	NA	TGCGCCAGCAGCCCTCGGATGGGGACGTGGAATGAGCAGTTCTTC	CASSPRMGTWNEQFF
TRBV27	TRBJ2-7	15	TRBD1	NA	TGTGCCAGCAGCACGACCGGGACAGGGTCCTACGAGCAGTACTTC	CASSTTGTGSYEQYF
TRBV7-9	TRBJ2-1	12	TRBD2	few	TGTGCCAGTCCGGGGGGGCTCGATGAGCAGTTCTTC	CASPGGLDEQFF
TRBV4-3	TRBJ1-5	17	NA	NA	TGCGCCAGCAGCCAAGATCGGGTTGGAGTCCCCAATCAGCCCCAGCATTTT	CASSQDRVGVPNQPQHF
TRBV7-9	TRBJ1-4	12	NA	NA	TGTGCCAGCAGCTGGGCGGATGAAAAACTGTTTTTT	CASSWADEKLFF
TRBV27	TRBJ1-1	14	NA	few	TGTGCCAGCAGCCACCTAGGGGGGAACACTGAAGCTTTCTTT	CASSHLGGNTEAFF
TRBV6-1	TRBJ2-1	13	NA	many	TGTGCCAGCGGGGGCCTCTCCTACAATGAGCAGTTCTTC	CASGGLSYNEQFF
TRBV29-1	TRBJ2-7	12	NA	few	TGCAGTGTGAGGGGGGGCTCCTACGAGCAGTACTTC	CSVRGGSYEQYF
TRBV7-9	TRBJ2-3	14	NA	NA	TGTGCCAGCAGCTCTTCTTTCGGGGCAGATACGCAGTATTTT	CASSSSFGADTQYF
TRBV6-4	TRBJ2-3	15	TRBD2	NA	TGTGCCAGCAGTGACAGTAGCGGGGCGACAGATACGCAGTATTTT	CASSDSSGATDTQYF
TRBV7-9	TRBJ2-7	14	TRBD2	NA	TGTGCCAGCAGCTTAGCTAGCGGGGGCGACGAGCAGTACTTC	CASSLASGGDEQYF
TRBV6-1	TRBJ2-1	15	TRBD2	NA	TGTGCCAGTCAATCGGGGGGGCGCTCCTACAATGAGCAGTTCTTC	CASQSGGRSYNEQFF
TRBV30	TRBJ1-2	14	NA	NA	TGTGCCTGGAGTCCTCGGACAGCCCCCTATGGCTACACCTTC	CAWSPRTAPYGYTF
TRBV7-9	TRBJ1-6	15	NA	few	TGTGCCAGCAGCTGGCTACAGGGAAAAATTGGTACCCTCCACTTT	CASSWLQGKIGTLHF
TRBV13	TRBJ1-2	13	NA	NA	TGTGCCAGCAGCTTAGGCCAGGGAGGCGGCTACACCTTC	CASSLGQGGGYTF
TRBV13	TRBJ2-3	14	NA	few	TGTGCCAGCAGCACCGGGACCTTCACAGATACGCAGTATTTT	CASSTGTFTDTQYF
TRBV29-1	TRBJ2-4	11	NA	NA	TGCAGCGCCTACTGGGAGAACATTCAGTACTTC	CSAYWENIQYF
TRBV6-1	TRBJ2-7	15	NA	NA	TGTGCCAGCAGGTTAACAGTATACTCCCCCTACGAGCAGTACTTC	CASRLTVYSPYEQYF
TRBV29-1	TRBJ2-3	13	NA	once	TGCAGCGTTGTTAGGCCGTACACAGATACGCAGTATTTT	CSVVRPYTDTQYF
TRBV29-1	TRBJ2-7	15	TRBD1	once	TGCAGCGTTGAATCCCGCCGGGACAGAGCCTACGAGCAGTACTTC	CSVESRRDRAYEQYF
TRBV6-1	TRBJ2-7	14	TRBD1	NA	TGTGCCAGCAGTGTTGACAGGGGGCTTTACGAGCAGTACTTC	CASSVDRGLYEQYF
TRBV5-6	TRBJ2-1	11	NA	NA	TGTGCCAGCAGCTCTTCCCATGAGCAGTTCTTC	CASSSSHEQFF
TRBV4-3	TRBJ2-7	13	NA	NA	TGCGCCAGCAGCCAAGAAGTGGGGTTCGAGCAGTACTTC	CASSQEVGFEQYF
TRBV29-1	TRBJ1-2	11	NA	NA	TGCAGCGTTGATGGGGACTATGGCTACACCTTC	CSVDGDYGYTF
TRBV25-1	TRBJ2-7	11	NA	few	TGTGCCAGCGAACAGGGCCACGAGCAGTACTTC	CASEQGHEQYF
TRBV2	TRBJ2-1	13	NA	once	TGTGCCAGCAAGGGGGATTCGGGAGATGAGCAGTTCTTC	CASKGDSGDEQFF
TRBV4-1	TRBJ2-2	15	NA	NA	TGCGCCAGCAGCCAAGTAAAGGGGGGGACCGGGGAGCTGTTTTTT	CASSQVKGGTGELFF
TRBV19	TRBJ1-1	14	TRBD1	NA	TGTGCCAGTAGTATGGAGGGACAGTTCACTGAAGCTTTCTTT	CASSMEGQFTEAFF
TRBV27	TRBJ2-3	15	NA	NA	TGTGCCAGCAGTAGCTGGACGGATAGCACAGATACGCAGTATTTT	CASSSWTDSTDTQYF
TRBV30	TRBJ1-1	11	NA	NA	TGTGCCTGGACCTTAGGGACTGAAGCTTTCTTT	CAWTLGTEAFF
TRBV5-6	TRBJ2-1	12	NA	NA	TGTGCCAGCAGCTTGGGAGGGGGAGAGCAGTTCTTC	CASSLGGGEQFF
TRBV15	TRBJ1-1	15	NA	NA	TGTGCCACCAGCATAGGAGAATATCGGAACACTGAAGCTTTCTTT	CATSIGEYRNTEAFF
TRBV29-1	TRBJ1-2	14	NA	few	TGCAGCGTTGACGGCTGGGAACATGACTATGGCTACACCTTC	CSVDGWEHDYGYTF
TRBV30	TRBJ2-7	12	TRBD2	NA	TGTGCCTGGAGTGTCGGGGGGTACGAGCAGTACTTC	CAWSVGGYEQYF
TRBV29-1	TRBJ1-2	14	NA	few	TGCAGCGTTACTGACACCGAAACTAACTATGGCTACACCTTC	CSVTDTETNYGYTF
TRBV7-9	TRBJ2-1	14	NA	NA	TGTGCCAGCAGCTACCCAAGTCCGGTTGATGAGCAGTTCTTC	CASSYPSPVDEQFF
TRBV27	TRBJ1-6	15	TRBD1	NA	TGTGCCAGCAGTTTCTCCCGACAGGGAAATTCACCCCTCCACTTT	CASSFSRQGNSPLHF
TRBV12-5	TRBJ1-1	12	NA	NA	TGTGCTAGTGGTCCCTACCTGACTGAAGCTTTCTTT	CASGPYLTEAFF
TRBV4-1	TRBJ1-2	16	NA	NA	TGCGCCAGCAGCCAAGATCGAGAGACGCTTGGCTATGGCTACACCTTC	CASSQDRETLGYGYTF
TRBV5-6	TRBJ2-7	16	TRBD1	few	TGTGCCAGCAGCTTGAGGGACAGGGGAATAAAAAACGAGCAGTACTTC	CASSLRDRGIKNEQYF
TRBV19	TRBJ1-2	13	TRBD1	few	TGTGCCAGTAGTCCAGGGGGCGTGAATGGCTACACCTTC	CASSPGGVNGYTF
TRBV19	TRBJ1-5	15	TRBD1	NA	TGTGCCAGCAAAACAGGGGGAGTGAGCAATCAGCCCCAGCATTTT	CASKTGGVSNQPQHF